The 23 T cell receptor beta chains given below trace back to one sample, sequenced in a study of Graves' ophthalmopathy and Graves' hyperthyroidism. RNA transcripts provided the template for amplifying TCR beta CDR3 regions. Second-round multiplex PCR followed a first-round RT-PCR using HTBI primers. TCRdb re-called the multiplex PCR reads through MiXCR, storing one row per CDR3 protein. The data hold about 740,000 distinct CDR3 sequences, with 40% observed a single time. The sample comprised peripheral blood. These receptors all stem from an adult man with Graves' ophthalmopathy.

This clonotype was seen at least ten times. The chain links TRBV2 to TRBJ2-7; the D gene is possibly TRBD2 (5 bases). CDR3 size: 13 residues. Trimming took off 7 bases at V and 5 bases at J, with 15 bases between the two ends. CDR1 and CDR2 from the germline V gene are SNHLY and FYNNEI. The CDR3 coding sequence is TGTGCCAGCACGGCGGGCCGGTTCCACGAGCAGTACTTC. Translating it yields CASTAGRFHEQYF.

This chain connects TRBV25-1 to TRBJ2-7; 11 bases align to TRBD1. The V gene's germline CDR1 is MGHDK and CDR2 SYGVNS. The CDR3 extends over 17 amino acids. Trimming at V came to 1 base and at J to 7 bases, leaving 12 bases not matched to a gene. The CDR3 DNA is TGTGCCAGCAGTGAATCGGAGGGACAGGGGGTGGCGAGTGAGCAGTACTTC. Translation gives CASSESEGQGVASEQYF.

Many counts were recorded for this clonotype. The chain joins TRBV7-9 to TRBJ1-2; 9 nucleotides agree with TRBD1. The CDR3 has 14 residues. After removal of 3 bases from V and 7 bases from J, the junction contained 6 bases not matched to a gene. Looked up from germline, CDR1 is SEHNR and CDR2 is FQNEAQ (reference sequence). CDR3 loop: CASSFGTGTFGYTF. In nucleotides, the CDR3 is TGTGCCAGCAGCTTTGGGACAGGGACTTTTGGCTACACCTTC.

This rearrangement joins TRBV29-1 to TRBJ2-5; 12 positions match TRBD2. In germline, CDR1 is SQVTM, CDR2 ANQGSEA. The CDR3 loop spans 12 amino acids. The V segment lost 8 bases and the J segment 3 bases; nucleotides outside the gene matches: 1. For the CDR3, the DNA is TGCAGCTGGACTAGCGGGGAAGAGACCCAGTACTTC. Amino acids: CSWTSGEETQYF. The full variable domain, rest sourced from reference TRBV29-1 and TRBJ2-5, is SAVISQKPSRDICQRGTSLTIQCQVDSQVTMMFWYRQQPGQSLTLIATANQGSEATYESGFVIDKFPISRPNLTFSTLTVSNMSPEDSSIYLCSWTSGEETQYFGPGTRLLVL.

This clonotype was observed many times. The chain has TRBV7-2 and TRBJ2-7; maybe TRBD1 (5 bases). Germline V lookup: CDR1 SGHTA, CDR2 FQGNSA. The V gene lost 3 bases and the J gene lost 3 bases, with 9 bases spanning the gap. There are 13 residues in the CDR3. In nucleotides, the CDR3 is TGTGCCAGCAGCTTCAGCCAGGGCTACGAGCAGTACTTC. This codes for CASSFSQGYEQYF. The whole variable domain, filled in from reference TRBV7-2 and TRBJ2-7, reads GAGVSQSPSNKVTEKGKDVELRCDPISGHTALYWYRQSLGQGLEFLIYFQGNSAPDKSGLPSDRFSAERTGGSVSTLTIQRTQQEDSAVYLCASSFSQGYEQYFGPGTRLTVT.

This clonotype was seen more than once but under ten times. This chain joins TRBV19 and TRBJ2-2, with D possibly matching TRBD2 (5 bases). From germline, CDR1 is LNHDA and CDR2 SQIVND (reference sequence). The CDR3 covers 13 residues. Deletions cut 0 bases from V and 7 bases from J, with 6 bases between. CDR3 protein: CASSIDRGGELFF. CDR3 sequence (DNA): TGTGCCAGTAGTATAGATCGGGGCGGGGAGCTGTTTTTT.

This clonotype was observed many times. The chain carries TRBV20-1 and TRBJ2-6; D unresolved. Germline values: CDR1 DFQATT, CDR2 SNEGSKA (reference sequence). The V end was cut by 6 bases, the J end by 8 bases, with 11 bases between. The CDR3 is 12 amino acids. CDR3 in amino acids: CSARPFSNVLTF. The CDR3, as DNA: TGCAGTGCCAGACCATTCTCCAACGTCCTGACTTTC.

V is TRBV20-1 and J is TRBJ2-7, with D hard to call. Germline loops: CDR1 DFQATT, CDR2 SNEGSKA (reference sequence). The length of the CDR3 is 11 residues. Trimming removed 7 bases at V and 3 bases at J, with 10 bases between. The CDR3 is CSGAVHYEQYF. CDR3 in DNA: TGCAGTGGGGCGGTCCACTACGAGCAGTACTTC.

Notes on this clonotype: A read error may be the cause here, since a much bigger clone is one base away. The chain employs TRBV9 and TRBJ2-7; TRBD2 matches 7 bases. V was clipped by 3 bases and J by 6 bases; unmatched bases: 9. CDR3 length equals 14 residues. Germline values: CDR1 SGDLS, CDR2 YYNGEE. In nucleotides, the CDR3 is TGTGCCAGCAGCGCTGGAGCGGGACCAGGCGAGCAGTACGTC. Translation: CASSAGAGPGEQYV.

The chain has TRBV7-9 and TRBJ2-5; possibly TRBD1 or TRBD2 for D (5 bases each). The V end was cut by 2 bases, the J end by 6 bases, with 19 bases between. CDR1 is SEHNR and CDR2 is FQNEAQ in the germline V gene (reference sequence). This CDR3 is 16 amino acids long. The CDR3 DNA follows: TGTGCCAGCAGCTTAATAGCCGGGACGGTAGCAAAGACCCAGTACTTC. Amino acids: CASSLIAGTVAKTQYF. The full variable domain, with the rest looked up from reference TRBV7-9 and TRBJ2-5, is DTGVSQNPRHKITKRGQNVTFRCDPISEHNRLYWYRQTLGQGPEFLTYFQNEAQLEKSRLLSDRFSAERPKGSFSTLEIQRTEQGDSAMYLCASSLIAGTVAKTQYFGPGTRLLVL.

This clonotype was counted at least ten times. This rearrangement joins TRBV10-3 to TRBJ2-7; 10 positions agree with TRBD1. Germline V gene lookup returns CDR1 ENHRY and CDR2 SYGVKD. V gave up 9 bases and J gave up 4 bases; unmatched junction bases: 18. The CDR3 extends over 17 amino acids. The CDR3 loop reads CAMPGQGNPIRKYEQYF. DNA for the CDR3: TGTGCCATGCCGGGACAGGGGAACCCTATACGCAAATACGAGCAGTACTTC.

The gene calls are TRBV25-1 and TRBJ2-2; 15 bases are shared with TRBD2. CDR1 is MGHDK and CDR2 is SYGVNS in the germline V gene. Trimming took 5 bases from V and 2 from J; bases not matched to a gene: 6. The CDR3 is made up of 18 amino acids. The CDR3 DNA follows: TGTGCCAGCAGTCAGGGACTAGCGGGGGGACTTAACACCGGGGAGCTGTTTTTT. This codes for CASSQGLAGGLNTGELFF.

This clonotype was recorded many times. The V call is TRBV10-3, the J call TRBJ2-7, with D perhaps being TRBD1 or TRBD2 (5 bases each). CDR3 length: 14 residues. Germline assignment: CDR1 ENHRY and CDR2 SYGVKD. The ends were cut back, 4 bases at V and 0 bases at J, with 10 bases in the middle. CDR3 in amino acids: CAISGGVSSYEQYF. CDR3 nucleotides: TGTGCCATCAGTGGAGGGGTCAGCTCCTACGAGCAGTACTTC.

This clonotype was found a few times. This chain connects TRBV19 to TRBJ1-1, with D maybe TRBD1 (6 bases). Germline CDR1 is LNHDA and CDR2 is SQIVND (reference sequence). CDR3 size: 15 residues. V was shortened by 5 bases and J by 1 base, with 14 bases between the two germline ends. CDR3 loop: CASSSPGHANTEAFF. The CDR3 DNA sequence: TGTGCCAGTAGTTCCCCGGGACACGCGAACACTGAAGCTTTCTTT.

Remarks on this clonotype: The final CDR3 position lacks the conserved phenylalanine or tryptophan, pointing to a likely read error. The DNA is omitted, as the CDR3 cannot be located on it reliably, and the CDR3 follows TCRdb's listing. The chain recombines TRBV20-1 with TRBJ1-6; the D call TRBD1 from the table was never checked on the DNA. CDR1 and CDR2 from the germline V gene are DFQATT and SNEGSKA (reference sequence). The CDR3 region is 9 residues in length, termini included. The CDR3 spells CSARVPRGS.

The CDR3 spells CAATVEAFF. Written as DNA, the CDR3 is TGTGCCGCGACGGTTGAAGCTTTCTTT. J is TRBJ1-1 and V is TRBV11-2; the D is unclear. The CDR3 has 9 residues. Per germline, CDR1 SGHAT and CDR2 FQNNGV. Trimming removed 11 bases at V and 7 bases at J, with 8 bases between.

Ten or more counts support this clonotype. The chain has TRBV2 and TRBJ2-5, with D unresolved. V was cut by 5 bases and J by 1 base, with 8 bases left in between. The CDR3 has 13 amino acids. The germline CDR1 and CDR2 sequences are SNHLY and FYNNEI. The CDR3 region is CASSPRSQETQYF. CDR3 sequence (DNA): TGTGCCAGCAGTCCCCGCAGCCAAGAGACCCAGTACTTC.

This sequence joins TRBV25-1 and TRBJ2-2, with TRBD2 matching over 7 bases. V trimming: 5 bases; J trimming: 4 bases; junction bases outside the gene matches: 7. CDR1 is MGHDK, CDR2 SYGVNS, per germline. The CDR3 runs to 15 residues. This CDR3 is CASSYSSGTTGELFF. The CDR3 DNA reads as TGTGCCAGCAGTTACTCAAGCGGGACCACCGGGGAGCTGTTTTTT.

CDR3 sequence: CASSLMGTLNTEAFF. The CDR3 DNA is TGTGCCAGCAGCTTAATGGGGACATTGAACACTGAAGCTTTCTTT. This chain links TRBV7-9 with TRBJ1-1; maybe TRBD1 (6 bases). Trimming cost V 2 bases and J 0 bases, with 10 bases left between them. CDR1 and CDR2 (germline): SEHNR, FQNEAQ (reference sequence). This CDR3 region has 15 residues. The variable domain in full, with the rest retrieved from reference TRBV7-9 and TRBJ1-1, is DTGVSQNPRHKITKRGQNVTFRCDPISEHNRLYWYRQTLGQGPEFLTYFQNEAQLEKSRLLSDRFSAERPKGSFSTLEIQRTEQGDSAMYLCASSLMGTLNTEAFFGQGTRLTVV.

Only a few counts were recorded for this clonotype. V is TRBV7-3 and J is TRBJ1-5; D is perhaps TRBD1 (5 bases). The CDR3 sequence is 15 residues long. V lost 6 bases and J 0 bases, leaving 12 bases between the germline ends. Germline CDR1 SGHTA, CDR2 FQGTGA. CDR3 sequence (DNA): TGTGCCAGCAGTTTTAGAGGGGATAGCAATCAGCCCCAGCATTTT. This gives the protein CASSFRGDSNQPQHF.

The chain is built from TRBV15 and TRBJ2-7, with TRBD2 identical over 13 bases. Per germline, CDR1 LNHNV and CDR2 YYDKDF (reference sequence). V shed 0 bases and J 0 bases; nucleotides not matched to a gene: 14. There are 21 residues in the CDR3. CDR3 loop: CATSRELGLGTSGTLSYEQYF. The CDR3 DNA sequence: TGTGCCACCAGCAGAGAGTTGGGTTTAGGGACTAGCGGGACTCTCTCCTACGAGCAGTACTTC.

In regard to this clonotype: Its ends do not fully match the called genes, so a read error is possible. This sequence joins TRBV7-9 and TRBJ2-5; D possibly corresponds to TRBD2 (6 bases). The CDR3 spans 15 residues. Germline CDR1 reads SEHNR; CDR2 reads FQNEAQ (reference sequence). The CDR3 spells CASSLGGIGQETQDF. The CDR3 DNA reads TGTGCCAGCAGCTTGGGGGGAATTGGGCAAGAGACCCAGGACTTC.

This clonotype was seen a single time. The chain is built from TRBV7-3 and TRBJ2-2; 7 bases fit TRBD2. Trimming removed 5 bases from V and 6 bases from J; junction bases left unmatched: 9. Germline V gives CDR1 SGHTA, CDR2 FQGTGA. The CDR3 runs 15 residues. The CDR3 loop reads CASSQESGLAGELFF. DNA for the CDR3: TGTGCCAGCAGCCAAGAGTCCGGACTAGCCGGGGAGCTGTTTTTT.